This is a list of T cell receptor beta chains from one sample in a study of T-cell reconstitution after alpha-beta-depleted transplantation in children. TCRdb used MiXCR to reprocess the PCR reads, holding one entry per CDR3 protein. This sample yields 200,000 to 250,000 distinct CDR3 sequences, of which approximately 10% are seen a single time; around 6.2% belongs to the top ten. This material consisted of PBMCs from the stem cell graft donor, taken from the stem cell graft. The source of these receptors is a human donor who donated a stem cell graft to a child with acute lymphoblastic leukemia. Both conserved end residues are part of each CDR3. The order of the fields is V gene, clone size, J gene, D gene, CDR3 DNA, CDR3 protein. A D gene is named only where the DNA matches it firmly. Some rows have no size entry. The others give once, few or many, or a class for an expanded clone.

>TRBV4-1|-|TRBJ1-4|-
TGCGCCAGCAGTACCGGGACCGAAAAACTGTTTTTT
CASSTGTEKLFF
>TRBV20-1|many|TRBJ1-1|TRBD1
TGCAGTGCTAGGGGACAGCCGAACACTGAAGCTTTCTTT
CSARGQPNTEAFF
>TRBV20-1|many|TRBJ1-1|-
TGCAGTGCTAGAGATCGATATTCGGGTCCTGAAGCTTTCTTT
CSARDRYSGPEAFF
>TRBV5-1|-|TRBJ1-2|TRBD1
TGCGCCAGCAGCCAAACAGGGGTCGCAGACTATGGCTACACCTTC
CASSQTGVADYGYTF
>TRBV29-1|many|TRBJ2-3|-
TGCAGCGTTGAAAGGGGGGGAGATACGCAGTATTTT
CSVERGGDTQYF
>TRBV12-3/TRBV12-4|few|TRBJ1-6|TRBD1
TGTGCCAGCAATAGGGGTTCGGGACAGGGGCTATCACCCCTCCACTTT
CASNRGSGQGLSPLHF
>TRBV7-8|-|TRBJ2-7|TRBD1
TGTGCCAGCAGCTCATGGGACAGGGCCGCTCCCTACGAGCAGTACTTC
CASSSWDRAAPYEQYF
>TRBV12-3/TRBV12-4|medium-sized|TRBJ2-1|TRBD2
TGCGCCAGCAGCTTAGCGGGGGAACAGTTCTTC
CASSLAGEQFF
>TRBV19|many|TRBJ1-2|-
TGTGCCAGTAGTATGAGAGACTATGGCTACACCTTC
CASSMRDYGYTF
>TRBV27|many|TRBJ2-7|TRBD1
TGTGCCAGCAGAATCGGGACAGGGGGGCCGACCTACGAGCAGTACTTC
CASRIGTGGPTYEQYF
>TRBV20-1|-|TRBJ2-3|-
TGCAGTGCTAGAGAGTTGATGGGGGCGAAGGGAGATACGCAGTATTTT
CSARELMGAKGDTQYF
>TRBV20-1|few|TRBJ2-3|TRBD2
TGCAGTGCTAGTGGCCGACTAGCGGGGGAGACAGATACGCAGTATTTT
CSASGRLAGETDTQYF
>TRBV7-8|many|TRBJ1-5|-
TGTGCCAGCAGCTTAGGGGAGGTTAATCAGCCCCAGCATTTT
CASSLGEVNQPQHF
>TRBV27|many|TRBJ2-4|-
TGTGCCAGCAGTCCTCAGGGTTTAGCCAAAAACATTCAGTACTTC
CASSPQGLAKNIQYF
>TRBV27|many|TRBJ2-1|TRBD2
TGTGCCAGCAGACCCTCCGGGGGAGCCCTAGCGGGGAACTACAATGAGCAGTTCTTC
CASRPSGGALAGNYNEQFF
>TRBV3-1|-|TRBJ2-3|TRBD2
TGTGCCAGCAGCCCACGACTAGCGGGGGGTCGTGAAGATACGCAGTATTTT
CASSPRLAGGREDTQYF
>TRBV18|many|TRBJ2-7|-
TGTGCCAGCCGAACAGGTGGGCCCGGTACGTCCGAGCAGTACTTC
CASRTGGPGTSEQYF
>TRBV5-4|-|TRBJ1-2|-
TGTGCCAGCAGCTTTCCGGGAATTAAGAGTGGCTACACCTTC
CASSFPGIKSGYTF
>TRBV18|few|TRBJ1-2|-
TGTGCCAGCTCACCAAGTTCAGGGACCTATGGCTACACCTTC
CASSPSSGTYGYTF
>TRBV9|-|TRBJ1-2|-
TGTGCCAGCAGCCGAACCAGCCCGGGATATGGCTACACCTTC
CASSRTSPGYGYTF
>TRBV6-2/TRBV6-3|many|TRBJ2-3|-
TGTGCCAGCAGCCTGACTGGATATACGCAGTATTTT
CASSLTGYTQYF
>TRBV12-3/TRBV12-4|-|TRBJ2-2|TRBD2
TGTGCCAGCAGTTTACCGGGTGCGGGGGTAAACACCGGGGAGCTGTTTTTT
CASSLPGAGVNTGELFF
>TRBV3-1|many|TRBJ2-2|-
TGTGCCAGCAGCCAAGATCTTTGGGGGGGACAAACGAACACCGGGGAGCTGTTTTTT
CASSQDLWGGQTNTGELFF
>TRBV3-1|-|TRBJ1-1|-
TGTGCCAGCAGCCAAGCCCCGCCTGTTGGAGCTTTCTTT
CASSQAPPVGAFF
>TRBV29-1|many|TRBJ1-2|-
TGCAGCGTTGAAGAGGGGGCAGGTGGCTACACCTTC
CSVEEGAGGYTF
>TRBV7-8|many|TRBJ1-1|-
TGTGCCAGCAGCTACTGGGATGCGCCTTATACCACTGAAGCTTTCTTT
CASSYWDAPYTTEAFF
>TRBV12-3/TRBV12-4|few|TRBJ1-1|-
TGTGCCAGCAGTTTCGGGATGAACACTGAAGCTTTCTTT
CASSFGMNTEAFF
>TRBV5-4|-|TRBJ2-3|-
TGTGCCAGCAGCTTAGAGCAGGTCTCCACAGATACGCAGTATTTT
CASSLEQVSTDTQYF
>TRBV6-5|few|TRBJ1-5|-
TGTGCCAGCAAAAAAGTGGGCAGAAGGGGTAGTCAGCCCCAGCATTTT
CASKKVGRRGSQPQHF
>TRBV5-4|-|TRBJ2-4|TRBD1
TGTGCCAGCAGTCTTCTTCTCCGGGACAGGGTAGCCAAAAACATTCAGTACTTC
CASSLLLRDRVAKNIQYF
>TRBV3-1|many|TRBJ1-1|-
TGTGCCAGCAGCCAGACCGACATACAGTATGAAGCTTTCTTT
CASSQTDIQYEAFF
>TRBV10-3|-|TRBJ2-3|TRBD1
TGTGCCATCACCGGACAGGGGGGCACAGATACGCAGTATTTT
CAITGQGGTDTQYF